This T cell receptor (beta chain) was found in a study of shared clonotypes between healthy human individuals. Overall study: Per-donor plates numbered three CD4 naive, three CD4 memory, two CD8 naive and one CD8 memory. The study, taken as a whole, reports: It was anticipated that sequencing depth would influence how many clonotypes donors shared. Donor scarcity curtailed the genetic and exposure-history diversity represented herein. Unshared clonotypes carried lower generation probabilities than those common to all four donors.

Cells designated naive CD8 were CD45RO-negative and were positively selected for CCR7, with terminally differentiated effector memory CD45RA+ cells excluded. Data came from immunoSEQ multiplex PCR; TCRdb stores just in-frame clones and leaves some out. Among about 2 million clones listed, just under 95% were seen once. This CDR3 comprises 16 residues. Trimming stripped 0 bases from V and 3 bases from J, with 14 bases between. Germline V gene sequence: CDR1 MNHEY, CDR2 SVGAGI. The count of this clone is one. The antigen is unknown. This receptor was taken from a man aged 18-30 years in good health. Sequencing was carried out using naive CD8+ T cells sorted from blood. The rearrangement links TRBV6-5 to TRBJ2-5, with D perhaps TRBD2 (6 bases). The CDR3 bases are TGTGCCAGCAGTTACTCGCTAGCGAGCAACAAAGAGACCCAGTACTTC. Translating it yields CASSYSLASNKETQYF.